This entry concerns a single T cell receptor beta chain. This sample is part of a study of shared clonotypes between healthy human individuals. CDR3 size: 16 residues. Looked up from germline, CDR1 is SGHDT and CDR2 is YYEEEE. V trimming: 4 bases; J trimming: 5 bases; junction bases outside the gene matches: 8. CD8 cells classed as naive were CD45RO-negative and positively selected for CCR7, excluding terminally differentiated effector memory CD45RA+ cells. Clones were read by immunoSEQ multiplex PCR, and TCRdb kept only the in-frame ones, dropping some. The top ten hold about 1.5% of the sample, which has about 2,100,000 clones, more than 85% seen once.

This chain connects TRBV5-6 to TRBJ2-5, with 13 bases identical to TRBD2. The sequence came from a man aged 18-30 years in good health. Some clones in this sample may be carry-over from other donors' samples. The sequenced sample consisted of naive CD8+ T cells from PBMCs. The CDR3 sequence: CASSQRTSGRLETQYF. The CDR3 DNA sequence: TGTGCCAGCAGCCAGAGGACTAGCGGGAGATTGGAGACCCAGTACTTC.